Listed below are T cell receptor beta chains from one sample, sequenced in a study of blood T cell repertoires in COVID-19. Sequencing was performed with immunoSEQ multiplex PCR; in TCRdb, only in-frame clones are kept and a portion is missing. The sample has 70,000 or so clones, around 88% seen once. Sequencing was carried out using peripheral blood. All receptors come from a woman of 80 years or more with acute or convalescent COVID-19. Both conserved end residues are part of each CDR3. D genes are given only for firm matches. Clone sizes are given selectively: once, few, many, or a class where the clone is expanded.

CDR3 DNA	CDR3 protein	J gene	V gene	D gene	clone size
TGTGCCAGCAGCTTAGTCCACGGACTAGCGGGGGACAATGAGCAGTTCTTC	CASSLVHGLAGDNEQFF	TRBJ2-1	TRBV11-2	TRBD2	.
TGTGCCAGCAGCCAAGAAGGGGGGGCCTACAATGAGCAGTTCTTC	CASSQEGGAYNEQFF	TRBJ2-1	TRBV3-1/TRBV3-2	.	.
TGTGCCAGCAGCTCCGTCCCCCAAGAGACCCAGTACTTC	CASSSVPQETQYF	TRBJ2-5	TRBV7-3	.	.
TGCGCCAGCAGCCAGTTGGGACAGGGGTTCGGTGAAGCTTTCTTT	CASSQLGQGFGEAFF	TRBJ1-1	TRBV4-1	TRBD1	once
TGTGCCACCAGCAGAGTAAAAACCGGGGGCGGCGGGGGGTCCCACGAGCAGTACTTC	CATSRVKTGGGGGSHEQYF	TRBJ2-7	TRBV15	TRBD2	.
TGTGCCAGCAGACCAGGACTAGCGGGGTCCGAGCAGTACTTC	CASRPGLAGSEQYF	TRBJ2-7	TRBV6-6	TRBD2	.
TGTGCCAGCAGCCTACCCGCGGGACAGGGGAACGGCTACACCTTC	CASSLPAGQGNGYTF	TRBJ1-2	TRBV28	TRBD1	.
TGTGCCAGTAGTCCACGCCTCAGCCAGGGGGCTTTCTTT	CASSPRLSQGAFF	TRBJ1-1	TRBV19	.	.
TGTGCCAGCAGTGGACGGACAGGGGGCAACTATGGCTACACCTTC	CASSGRTGGNYGYTF	TRBJ1-2	TRBV2	TRBD1	.
TGTGCCAGCAGCTTACAGGGAGCACTAGCTTACAATGAGCAGTTCTTC	CASSLQGALAYNEQFF	TRBJ2-1	TRBV7-8	.	.
TGTGCCAGCAGTTCGGGACAGGGGGTAGATCAGCCCCAGCATTTT	CASSSGQGVDQPQHF	TRBJ1-5	TRBV28	TRBD1	.
TGTGCCAGCAGTTTCAGCGGGAGCTACGAGCAGTACTTC	CASSFSGSYEQYF	TRBJ2-7	TRBV7-2	TRBD2	.
TGTGCCAGTAGTATCGACTTCGACACTGAAGCTTTCTTT	CASSIDFDTEAFF	TRBJ1-1	TRBV19	.	.
TGTGCCAGCAGCTTATTTCAGGGTGGAAACACCATATATTTT	CASSLFQGGNTIYF	TRBJ1-3	TRBV11-2	.	.
TGTGCCAGTAGATCCCCAGGGGGCGGCTATGGCTACACCTTC	CASRSPGGGYGYTF	TRBJ1-2	TRBV19	TRBD1	many
TGTGCCATCAGTTTTCTAGCGGGGACCGGGGAGCTGTTTTTT	CAISFLAGTGELFF	TRBJ2-2	TRBV10-3	TRBD2	.
TGTGCCAGCAGCCCCACTTGGGGGACTCGGAACTATGGCTACACCTTC	CASSPTWGTRNYGYTF	TRBJ1-2	TRBV5-6	.	.
TGTGCCAGCAGCCCCAGGGGTAATCAGCCCCAGCATTTT	CASSPRGNQPQHF	TRBJ1-5	TRBV3-1/TRBV3-2	.	.
TGTGCCAGCAGTTCCCACCCGATACTAGCGGGAAGGAGCAATGAGCAGTTCTTC	CASSSHPILAGRSNEQFF	TRBJ2-1	TRBV25-1	TRBD2	.
TGTGCCAGCAGTCTACAGGGGGCGAGCAATCAGCCCCAGCATTTT	CASSLQGASNQPQHF	TRBJ1-5	TRBV2	TRBD1	.